Following are 28 T cell receptor beta chains from one sample sequenced in a study of metastatic and nonmetastatic thyroid tumors. The entire patient cohort was treatment-naive prior to thyroid surgery. TCRdb re-called clones from the PCR reads using MiXCR. Found here are about 16,000 clones, around 12% of them singletons; the top ten hold more than 15%. Sample: tumor tissue. The receptor set was obtained from a female donor with papillary thyroid cancer or a benign thyroid nodule (not recorded which). Some clones in this sample may be carry-over from other donors' samples.

This clone was seen at least ten times. The gene calls are TRBV9 and TRBJ2-3; D is uncertain. Germline-derived CDR1 and CDR2 are SGDLS and YYNGEE. This CDR3 contains 15 residues. Between the trimmed V and J ends, which lost 4 bases and 6 bases, there was a span of 18 bases. CDR3 sequence: CASSSDPLPSDTQYF. CDR3 coding DNA: TGTGCCAGCAGCTCAGACCCCCTACCGTCCGATACGCAGTATTTT.

The chain employs TRBV7-6 and TRBJ2-3, with D maybe TRBD2 (5 bases). The germline V gene encodes CDR1 SGHVS and CDR2 FNYEAQ. The CDR3 consists of 13 residues. Trimming removed 3 bases at V and 2 bases at J, with 6 bases between. The CDR3 coding sequence is TGTGCCAGCAGCTTGGGAGACACAGATACGCAGTATTTT. Translating gives CASSLGDTDTQYF.

This clone has a count of ten or more. The chain has TRBV6-1 and TRBJ1-2, with TRBD1 as a possible D gene (6 bases). CDR3 size: 13 residues. Per germline, CDR1 MNHNS and CDR2 SASEGT. Trimming took off 2 bases at V and 7 bases at J, with 11 bases between the two ends. DNA of the CDR3: TGTGCCAGCAGTGAATTAGGGGGAGGTGGCTACACCTTC. It is translated as CASSELGGGGYTF.

For this clone: It may be a read error: a sequence one base away is much more abundant. The chain carries TRBV6-2 or TRBV6-3 and TRBJ2-7; D is perhaps TRBD2 (5 bases). In germline, CDR1 is MNHEY, CDR2 SVGEGT. CDR3 length: 14 amino acids. Trimming pared 6 bases from V and 6 bases from J, leaving 18 bases between. CDR3 DNA sequence: TGTGCCAGCAGCCGTACTAGTAACCCGAGCGAGCAGTACTTC. Protein product: CASSRTSNPSEQYF.

Concerning this clone: The junction shows a germline mismatch at one end, possibly a read error. J is TRBJ2-3 and V is TRBV30, with TRBD2 matching over 9 bases. The CDR3 totals 17 residues. Germline values: CDR1 GTSNPN, CDR2 SVGIG (reference sequence). The CDR3 DNA reads as TGTGCCTGGATTACTAGCGGGTGGGCCCCCTGGGCAGATATGCAGTATTTT. The encoded protein is CAWITSGWAPWADMQYF.

The chain couples TRBV20-1 to TRBJ2-6; D unresolved. The V end was cut by 0 bases, the J end by 0 bases, with 9 bases between. Germline V gene sequence: CDR1 DFQATT, CDR2 SNEGSKA (reference sequence). The CDR3 consists of 16 residues. The CDR3 reads CSAREGENSGANVLTF. The CDR3 nucleotides read TGCAGTGCTAGAGAAGGAGAGAACTCTGGGGCCAACGTCCTGACTTTC.

This clone was detected only a few times. The J gene is TRBJ1-3, the V gene TRBV2, with a tentative D call TRBD1 (5 bases). Germline lookup yields CDR1 SNHLY and CDR2 FYNNEI. Trimming cost V 2 bases and J 7 bases, with 12 bases left between them. The CDR3 runs to 14 residues. DNA for the CDR3: TGTGCCAGCAGTGAACAGGGTCCGAGTAACACCATATATTTT. Protein sequence: CASSEQGPSNTIYF.

The genes are TRBV12-3 or TRBV12-4 and TRBJ1-1; tentative D call: TRBD1 (5 bases). The V gene lost 3 bases and the J gene lost 5 bases, with 13 bases spanning the gap. CDR3 length: 14 residues. CDR3 in DNA: TGTGCCAGCAGTTTCGTGGGAAGGGGAACTGAAGCTTTCTTT. Translation: CASSFVGRGTEAFF.

This clone was counted ten times or more. A read error may be the cause here, since a much bigger clone is one base away. V and J are TRBV7-6 and TRBJ2-2; D not certain. CDR3 length equals 14 residues. CDR1 and CDR2 (germline): SGHVS, FNYEAQ. V was trimmed by 3 bases and J by 0 bases, leaving 5 bases between them. CDR3 loop: CASSFTTNTGELFF. The CDR3 coding sequence is TGTGCCAGCAGCTTTACTACGAACACCGGGGAGCTGTTTTTT.

In its sample, this clone was seen many times. The chain couples TRBV6-1 to TRBJ2-7; possibly TRBD2 for D (6 bases). In germline, CDR1 is MNHNS, CDR2 SASEGT. The ends were cut back, 6 bases at V and 0 bases at J, with 15 bases in the middle. The CDR3 length is 15 residues. CDR3 DNA sequence: TGTGCCAGCAGCCTCGGGGGTGGGAGCTCCTACGAGCAGTACTTC. Amino acid sequence: CASSLGGGSSYEQYF.

Sample share makes this clone medium-sized. V is TRBV11-2 and J is TRBJ2-1, with TRBD1 as a possible D gene (6 bases). There are 16 residues in the CDR3. Germline V gives CDR1 SGHAT, CDR2 FQNNGV. The V end lost 4 bases, the J end lost 5 bases, and 18 bases lay between the germline ends. In DNA form, the CDR3 reads TGTGCCAGCAGCTGGACCCGGGACACCTATCACAATGAGCAGTTCTTC. Encoded protein: CASSWTRDTYHNEQFF.

This clone was found many times. The rearrangement uses TRBV29-1 and TRBJ2-7; the D gene is possibly TRBD1 (5 bases). CDR1 is SQVTM and CDR2 is ANQGSEA in the germline V gene. The CDR3 extends over 11 amino acids. Trimming cost V 3 bases and J 6 bases, with 9 bases left between them. CDR3 DNA sequence: TGCAGCGTTGAGAAGGGGCTCGAGCAGTACTTC. Translating gives CSVEKGLEQYF.

This clone was counted only a few times. A junction boundary mismatches the germline segment, possibly from a read error. This rearrangement joins TRBV10-3 to TRBJ2-7, with 7 bases lining up with TRBD1. CDR1 is ENHRY and CDR2 is SYGVKD in the germline V gene. The CDR3 spans 12 residues. The CDR3 DNA reads TGTGCCATCAGTATCACAGGGGACGAGCTGTACTTC. This codes for CAISITGDELYF.

Turning to this clone: Distinct nucleotide sequences in the sample also encode this CDR3. The chain combines TRBV14 with TRBJ1-4; 7 bases fit TRBD1. J gave up 2 bases and V 6 bases, and 6 bases lay outside the gene matches. Germline assignment: CDR1 SGHDN and CDR2 FVKESK. The CDR3 loop spans 15 amino acids. The CDR3 coding sequence is TGTGCCAGCAGTCCCAGGGGGGGCACTAATGAAAAACTGTTTTTT. It yields the protein CASSPRGGTNEKLFF.

By its share, this clone is medium-sized. This chain uses TRBV4-2 with TRBJ2-7, with TRBD1 as a possible D gene (6 bases). This CDR3 has 13 residues. The germline V and J ends were trimmed by 6 bases and 7 bases, with 16 bases remaining between them. Germline assignment: CDR1 LGHNA and CDR2 YNFKEQ. CDR3 DNA: TGTGCCAGCAGTCGACAGGAATCGGGAGAGCAGTACTTC. Protein product: CASSRQESGEQYF.

This clone was detected many times. The gene calls are TRBV3-1 and TRBJ2-2, with 7 bases fitting TRBD1. Germline values: CDR1 LGHDT, CDR2 YNNKEL (reference sequence). V was pared by 0 bases and J by 5 bases, with 9 bases of the junction left unmatched. This CDR3 contains 17 residues. The CDR3 sequence is CASSQDLGGAETGELFF. The CDR3 DNA reads as TGTGCCAGCAGCCAAGATCTAGGGGGCGCGGAAACCGGGGAGCTGTTTTTT.

This clone is deemed large. The chain couples TRBV5-5 to TRBJ1-2; no definite D call. The CDR3 has 14 residues. CDR1 and CDR2 (germline): SGHKS, YYEKEE (reference sequence). The ends were cut back, 1 base at V and 3 bases at J, with 10 bases in the middle. The chain's CDR3 is CASSLHTWYYGYTF. The CDR3 DNA is TGTGCCAGCAGCTTGCACACCTGGTACTATGGCTACACCTTC.

The V call is TRBV20-1, the J call TRBJ2-7, with 10 positions matching TRBD1. There are 14 residues in the CDR3. Germline V gene sequence: CDR1 DFQATT, CDR2 SNEGSKA (reference sequence). Trimming cost V 3 bases and J 1 base; bases outside gene matches: 3. CDR3 bases: TGCAGTGCTAGGGACAGGGGGTCGTCCTACGAGCAGTACTTC. Its protein is CSARDRGSSYEQYF.

This clone was seen many times. The chain is built from TRBV30 and TRBJ1-3; tentative D call: TRBD1 (6 bases). The germline V gene encodes CDR1 GTSNPN and CDR2 SVGIG (reference sequence). The CDR3 length is 14 residues. V was shortened by 3 bases and J by 2 bases, with 11 bases between the two germline ends. The CDR3 bases are TGTGCCTGGAGAGGTGCAGGGGCTGGAAACACCATATATTTT. Translating gives CAWRGAGAGNTIYF. Drawing the rest from reference TRBV30 and TRBJ1-3, the complete variable domain is SQTIHQWPATLVQPVGSPLSLECTVEGTSNPNLYWYRQAAGRGLQLLFYSVGIGQISSEVPQNLSASRPQDRQFILSSKKLLLSDSGFYLCAWRGAGAGNTIYFGEGSWLTVV.

This clone is medium-sized in the sample. The rearrangement joins TRBV4-1 to TRBJ2-1, with D possibly being TRBD1 (6 bases). V lost 5 bases, J lost 3 bases, and 14 bases lay in between. Germline V CDR1 and CDR2: MGHRA, YSYEKL. The CDR3 length is 15 residues. The DNA for the CDR3 is TGCGCCAGCAGCTCAGGGGACAACTTCTACAATGAGCAGTTCTTC. This gives the protein CASSSGDNFYNEQFF.

This clone is medium-sized by share. The V gene is TRBV6-1, the J gene TRBJ2-1; D might be TRBD1 or TRBD2, each matching 5 bases. This CDR3 is built from 14 residues. Germline loops: CDR1 MNHNS, CDR2 SASEGT. With 5 bases removed from V and 4 bases from J, the gap between germline ends came to 12 bases. CDR3 DNA: TGTGCCAGCAGTAGGGGACCTACTTACAATGAGCAGTTCTTC. It codes for CASSRGPTYNEQFF.

This clone showed up many times. V gene TRBV10-3 combines with J gene TRBJ1-1; D is uncertain. The CDR3 length is 13 residues. The germline gives CDR1 ENHRY, CDR2 SYGVKD. The germline V and J ends were trimmed by 4 bases and 3 bases, with 9 bases remaining between them. CDR3 DNA sequence: TGTGCCATCAGTGCGATTCGGGACACTGAAGCTTTCTTT. This codes for CAISAIRDTEAFF.

This clone appeared many times. V gene TRBV24-1 combines with J gene TRBJ1-1; D is unclear. V dropped 2 bases and J dropped 11 bases, with 14 bases sitting between them. The germline V gene encodes CDR1 KGHDR and CDR2 SFDVKD. The CDR3 consists of 13 residues. CDR3 nucleotide sequence: TGTGCCACCAGTGATTCCCAGGTTCGGCAGGCTTTCTTT. Encoded protein: CATSDSQVRQAFF.

This sequence joins TRBV5-1 and TRBJ2-3; TRBD1 matches 11 bases. V lost 4 bases to trimming and J lost 1 base; unmatched junction nucleotides: 8. This CDR3 region has 17 residues. Germline CDR1 reads SGHRS; CDR2 reads YFSETQ. The CDR3 here is CASSRTGGELGTDTQYF. The CDR3 DNA is TGCGCCAGCAGCCGGACAGGGGGCGAGCTCGGCACAGATACGCAGTATTTT.

In this sample, this clone turned up a few times. Likely a read error: the CDR3 ends without its conserved phenylalanine or tryptophan. The DNA is omitted, as the CDR3 cannot be located on it reliably, and the CDR3 follows TCRdb's listing. The chain recombines TRBV6-1 with TRBJ1-3. The CDR3 has 17 amino acids, counting both end residues. The germline CDR1 and CDR2 sequences are MNHNS and SASEGT. The CDR3 is CASRWGRASPSGNTTYS.

This clone was seen repeatedly, ten times or more. This chain connects TRBV29-1 to TRBJ2-7, with 11 bases fitting TRBD2. The CDR3 spans 14 residues. After removal of 4 bases from V and 2 bases from J, the junction contained 4 bases not matched to a gene. The V gene's germline CDR1 is SQVTM and CDR2 ANQGSEA. CDR3 sequence reads: CSVVLAGGPYEQYF. The CDR3 coding sequence is TGCAGCGTTGTCTTAGCGGGAGGGCCCTACGAGCAGTACTTC.

This clone was seen at least ten times. The rearrangement uses TRBV11-1 and TRBJ2-2; possibly TRBD1 for D (6 bases). V shed 5 bases and J shed 1 base, with 14 bases lying between them. CDR1 is SGHAT, CDR2 FQDESV, per germline (reference sequence). The CDR3 totals 16 residues. This CDR3 reads CASSRRTAMNTGELFF. As DNA, the CDR3 is TGTGCCAGCAGCCGCCGGACAGCGATGAACACCGGGGAGCTGTTTTTT.

This clone was seen ten or more times. The chain employs TRBV6-1 and TRBJ2-7, with 7 bases identical to TRBD2. The V and J ends lost 6 bases and 0 bases, in that order; junction bases with no gene match: 14. Germline V gene sequence: CDR1 MNHNS, CDR2 SASEGT. The CDR3 loop spans 17 amino acids. The CDR3 here is CASRTLSQRGRSYEQYF. CDR3 DNA: TGTGCCAGCAGAACCTTATCTCAGCGGGGCCGCTCCTACGAGCAGTACTTC.